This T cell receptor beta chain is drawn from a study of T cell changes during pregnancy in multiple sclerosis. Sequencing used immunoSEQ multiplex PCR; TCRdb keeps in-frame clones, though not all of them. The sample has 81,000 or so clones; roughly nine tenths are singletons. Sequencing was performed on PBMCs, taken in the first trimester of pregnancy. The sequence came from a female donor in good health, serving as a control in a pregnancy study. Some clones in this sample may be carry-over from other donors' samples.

The CDR3 sequence: CASSPAGYGYTF. The CDR3 DNA is TGCGCCAGCAGCCCCGCAGGCTATGGCTACACCTTC. The chain combines TRBV5-1 with TRBJ1-2, with D uncertain. The germline V gene has CDR1 SGHRS and CDR2 YFSETQ. V was clipped by 4 bases and J by 4 bases, with 8 bases between them. This CDR3 is built from 12 residues.